This T cell receptor (beta chain) came from a study of blood T cells in healthy people across ages. Whole-study results and caveats: It was found that TCR beta diversity correlated strongly with the percentage of naive T cells. TCR beta diversity, measured per million T cells, fell in a roughly linear way with age.

This CDR3 region has 17 residues. Germline-derived CDR1 and CDR2 are SGHVS and FQNEAQ. V was clipped by 2 bases and J by 5 bases; unmatched bases: 9. Together with a sample-barcoded 5' primer, a J-beta primer mix was included in a second PCR lasting roughly 6 to 12 cycles. TCRdb recomputed calls from the 5' RACE reads with MiXCR, one row per CDR3 protein. The sample lists under 2,000,000 distinct CDR3 sequences; 49% were seen once. With respect to this clonotype: Its target is unknown.

The chain recombines TRBV7-8 with TRBJ2-2; 9 nucleotides line up with TRBD1. Input material: blood. The sequence was collected from a woman between 40 and 50 years old in good health. The CDR3 reads CASSLFPGQGLTGELFF. In DNA, the CDR3 is TGTGCCAGCAGCTTATTTCCGGGACAGGGTTTGACCGGGGAGCTGTTTTTT. Together with reference TRBV7-8 and TRBJ2-2, the CDR3 gives the full variable domain: GAGVSQSPRYKVAKRGQDVALRCDPISGHVSLFWYQQALGQGPEFLTYFQNEAQLDKSGLPSDRFFAERPEGSVSTLKIQRTQQEDSAVYLCASSLFPGQGLTGELFFGEGSRLTVL.